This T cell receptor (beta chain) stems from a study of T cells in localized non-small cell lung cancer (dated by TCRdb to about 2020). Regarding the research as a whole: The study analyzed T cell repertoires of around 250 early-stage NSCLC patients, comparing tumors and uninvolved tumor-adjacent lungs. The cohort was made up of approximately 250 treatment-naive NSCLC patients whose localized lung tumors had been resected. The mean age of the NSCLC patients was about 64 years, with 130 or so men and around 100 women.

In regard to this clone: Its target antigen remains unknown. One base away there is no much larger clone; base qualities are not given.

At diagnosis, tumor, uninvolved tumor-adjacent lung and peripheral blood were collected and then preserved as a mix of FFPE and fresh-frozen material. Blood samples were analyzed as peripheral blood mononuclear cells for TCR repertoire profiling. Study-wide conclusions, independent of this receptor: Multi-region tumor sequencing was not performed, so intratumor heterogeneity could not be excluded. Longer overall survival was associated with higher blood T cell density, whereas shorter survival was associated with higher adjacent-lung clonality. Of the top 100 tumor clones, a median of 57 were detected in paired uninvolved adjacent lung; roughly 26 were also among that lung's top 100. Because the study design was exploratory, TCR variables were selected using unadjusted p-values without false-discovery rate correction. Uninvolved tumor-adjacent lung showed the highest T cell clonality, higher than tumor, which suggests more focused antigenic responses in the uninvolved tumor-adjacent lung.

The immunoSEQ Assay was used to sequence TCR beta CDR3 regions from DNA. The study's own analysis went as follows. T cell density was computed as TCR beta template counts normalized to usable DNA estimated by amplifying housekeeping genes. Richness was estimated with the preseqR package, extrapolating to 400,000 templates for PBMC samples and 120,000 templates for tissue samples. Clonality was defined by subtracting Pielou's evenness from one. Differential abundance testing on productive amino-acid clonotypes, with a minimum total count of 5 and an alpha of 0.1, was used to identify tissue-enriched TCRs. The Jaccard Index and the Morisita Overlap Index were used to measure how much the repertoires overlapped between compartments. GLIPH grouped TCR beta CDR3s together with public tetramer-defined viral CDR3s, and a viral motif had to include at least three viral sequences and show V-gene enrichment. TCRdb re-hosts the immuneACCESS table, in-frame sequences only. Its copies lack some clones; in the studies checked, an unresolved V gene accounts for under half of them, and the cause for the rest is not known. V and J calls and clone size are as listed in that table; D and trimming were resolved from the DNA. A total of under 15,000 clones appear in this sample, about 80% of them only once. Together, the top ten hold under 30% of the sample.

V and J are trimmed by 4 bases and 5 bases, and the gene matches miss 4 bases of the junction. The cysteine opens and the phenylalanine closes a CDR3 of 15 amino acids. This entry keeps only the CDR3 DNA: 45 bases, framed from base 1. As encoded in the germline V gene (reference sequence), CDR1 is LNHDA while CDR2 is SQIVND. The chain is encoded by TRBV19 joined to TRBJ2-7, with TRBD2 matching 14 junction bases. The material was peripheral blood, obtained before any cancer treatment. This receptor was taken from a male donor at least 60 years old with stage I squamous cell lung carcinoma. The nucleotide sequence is TGTGCCAGTAGTAAGACTAGCGGGAGGGCAAACGAGCAGTACTTC. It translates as CASSKTSGRANEQYF.